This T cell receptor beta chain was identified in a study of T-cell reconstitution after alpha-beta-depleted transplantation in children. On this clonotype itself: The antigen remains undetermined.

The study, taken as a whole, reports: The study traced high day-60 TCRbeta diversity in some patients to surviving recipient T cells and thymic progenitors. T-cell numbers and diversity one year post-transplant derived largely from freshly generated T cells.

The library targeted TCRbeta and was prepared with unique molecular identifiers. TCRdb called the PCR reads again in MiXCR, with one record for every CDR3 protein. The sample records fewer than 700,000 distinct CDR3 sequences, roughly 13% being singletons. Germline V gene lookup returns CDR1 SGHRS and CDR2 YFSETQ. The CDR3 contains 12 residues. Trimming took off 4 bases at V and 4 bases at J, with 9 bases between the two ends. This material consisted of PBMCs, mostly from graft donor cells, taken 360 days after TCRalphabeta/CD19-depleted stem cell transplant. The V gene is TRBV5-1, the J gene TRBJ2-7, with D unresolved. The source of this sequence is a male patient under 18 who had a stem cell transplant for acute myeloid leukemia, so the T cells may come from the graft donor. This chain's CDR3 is CASSKSEYEQYF. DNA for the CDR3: TGCGCCAGCAGCAAGAGTGAATACGAGCAGTACTTC.